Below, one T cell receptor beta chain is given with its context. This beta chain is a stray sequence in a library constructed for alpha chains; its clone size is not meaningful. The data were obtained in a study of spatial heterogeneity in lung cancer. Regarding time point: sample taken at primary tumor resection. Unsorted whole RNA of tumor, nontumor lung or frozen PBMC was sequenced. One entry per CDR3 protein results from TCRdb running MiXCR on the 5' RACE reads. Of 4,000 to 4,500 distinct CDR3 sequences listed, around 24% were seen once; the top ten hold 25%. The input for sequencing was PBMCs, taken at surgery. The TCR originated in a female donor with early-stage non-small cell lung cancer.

The chain's CDR3 is CASSLYGDTDTQYF. The CDR3 nucleotides are TGTGCCAGCAGTTTGTATGGGGACACAGATACGCAGTATTTT. The V gene is TRBV27, the J gene TRBJ2-3, with D hard to call. This CDR3 has 14 residues. V lost 3 bases to trimming and J lost 2 bases, with 9 bases between them. Germline V gene sequence: CDR1 MNHEY, CDR2 SMNVEV (reference sequence).